These 27 T cell receptor beta chains share one sample of origin, sequenced in a study of cytomegalovirus exposure and HLA in healthy donors. 60 Vbeta and 13 Jbeta primers were used in PCR. The protocol was immunoSEQ multiplex PCR, while the TCRdb copy is restricted to in-frame clones and leaves out a portion. The data contain 150,000 to 200,000 clones, around 80% of them seen just once; the ten biggest clones take up roughly 2%. The sample taken for sequencing was PBMCs. These receptors were collected from a human donor in good health.

This clone was picked up one time. The rearrangement uses TRBV7-8 and TRBJ2-5; TRBD1 aligns across 7 bases. V was clipped by 5 bases and J by 5 bases; unmatched bases: 8. The CDR3 consists of 14 residues. Germline CDR1 reads SGHVS; CDR2 reads FQNEAQ. As DNA, the CDR3 is TGTGCCAGCAGCGGGCGACAGGGTAGGGAGACCCAGTACTTC. Amino acids: CASSGRQGRETQYF.

The chain couples TRBV2 to TRBJ1-5; D might be TRBD1 (6 bases). Germline CDR1 is SNHLY and CDR2 is FYNNEI. The CDR3 runs 16 residues. Trimming stripped 3 bases from V and 4 bases from J, with 16 bases between. This CDR3 reads CASSDRRGGLNQPQHF. For the CDR3, the DNA is TGTGCCAGCAGTGATCGCCGGGGGGGGCTTAATCAGCCCCAGCATTTT.

This chain links TRBV15 with TRBJ1-3; perhaps TRBD1 as D (6 bases). CDR1 is LNHNV and CDR2 is YYDKDF in the germline V gene (reference sequence). The CDR3 has 16 residues. The germline V and J ends were trimmed by 1 base and 2 bases, with 12 bases remaining between them. Here the CDR3 DNA reads TGTGCCACCAGCAGAGTCGTGGGGGCAACTGGAAACACCATATATTTT. Encoded protein: CATSRVVGATGNTIYF. Based on the CDR3 plus reference TRBV15 and TRBJ1-3, the full variable domain is DAMVIQNPRYQVTQFGKPVTLSCSQTLNHNVMYWYQQKSSQAPKLLFHYYDKDFNNEADTPDNFQSRRPNTSFCFLDIRSPGLGDTAMYLCATSRVVGATGNTIYFGEGSWLTVV.

This sequence joins TRBV25-1 and TRBJ1-5; 7 positions match TRBD1. This CDR3 is built from 14 residues. Unmatched junction bases numbered 9, after V lost 4 bases and J lost 9 bases. The germline CDR1 and CDR2 sequences are MGHDK and SYGVNS. The chain's CDR3 is CASSGQGALVPQHF. The DNA of the CDR3 is TGTGCCAGCAGTGGACAGGGAGCCCTTGTGCCCCAGCATTTT.

The chain combines TRBV19 with TRBJ2-7; 12 bases align to TRBD2. V lost 2 bases and J lost 2; bases outside the gene matches: 1. From germline, CDR1 is LNHDA and CDR2 SQIVND (reference sequence). This CDR3 region has 15 residues. Here the CDR3 DNA reads TGTGCCAGTAGTATAAGACTAGCGGGGGCCTACGAGCAGTACTTC. Its translation is CASSIRLAGAYEQYF.

J is TRBJ1-1 and V is TRBV15, with TRBD1 identical over 10 bases. Germline CDR1 and CDR2: LNHNV and YYDKDF (reference sequence). The length of the CDR3 is 16 residues. Losses at the gene ends were 0 bases for V and 6 bases for J; bases not matched to a gene: 7. In DNA form, the CDR3 reads TGTGCCACCAGCAGAGATTCCGGGACAGGGGAGGCTGAAGCTTTCTTT. Protein: CATSRDSGTGEAEAFF.

The chain is built from TRBV11-3 and TRBJ1-1; tentative D call: TRBD1 (5 bases). V was shortened by 7 bases and J by 1 base, with 13 bases between the two germline ends. The CDR3 has 14 residues. Germline V lookup: CDR1 SGHNT, CDR2 YENEEA. CDR3 protein: CASMAGGRNTEAFF. DNA of the CDR3: TGTGCCAGCATGGCCGGGGGAAGGAACACTGAAGCTTTCTTT.

The rearrangement links TRBV27 to TRBJ2-1; no definite D call. The germline gives CDR1 MNHEY, CDR2 SMNVEV (reference sequence). CDR3 length: 16 amino acids. The V end lost 1 base, the J end lost 0 bases, and 10 bases lay between the germline ends. CDR3 bases: TGTGCCAGCAGTTTATTCTTCTACAGCTCCTACAATGAGCAGTTCTTC. Encoded protein: CASSLFFYSSYNEQFF.

V usage is TRBV7-2 and J usage is TRBJ2-1; 7 bases fit TRBD2. V shed 5 bases, J shed 3 bases, and the junction held 7 bases outside the gene matches. In germline, CDR1 is SGHTA, CDR2 FQGNSA. There are 15 residues in the CDR3. This CDR3 is CASSHRAGYYNEQFF. The CDR3 nucleotides read TGTGCCAGCAGCCACCGAGCGGGGTACTACAATGAGCAGTTCTTC.

V gene TRBV5-1 combines with J gene TRBJ2-7, with D perhaps matching TRBD1 (6 bases). Germline loops: CDR1 SGHRS, CDR2 YFSETQ. Trimming took off 4 bases at V and 5 bases at J, with 16 bases between the two ends. There are 14 residues in the CDR3. CDR3 sequence reads: CASSRRAGAHEQYF. CDR3 in DNA: TGCGCCAGCAGCCGCCGGGCAGGGGCCCACGAGCAGTACTTC.

The rearrangement uses TRBV14 and TRBJ2-1; 9 nucleotides line up with TRBD2. Germline trimming cut 4 bases from V and 3 bases from J; bases unmatched to any gene: 4. This CDR3 spans 15 amino acids. Germline assignment: CDR1 SGHDN and CDR2 FVKESK. The CDR3 reads CASSLLAGNYNEQFF. CDR3 bases: TGTGCCAGCAGCCTCCTAGCGGGGAACTACAATGAGCAGTTCTTC.

The chain couples TRBV27 to TRBJ2-7; possible D gene TRBD2, 7 bases. CDR3 size: 15 residues. Trimming shortened V by 8 bases and J by 2 bases, and 19 bases separated the two germline ends. Germline CDR1 is MNHEY and CDR2 is SMNVEV (reference sequence). As DNA, the CDR3 is TGTGCCAGCGGGCCCTCGGACGGGGGGCCCTACGAGCAGTACTTC. This translates into CASGPSDGGPYEQYF.

The chain couples TRBV7-2 to TRBJ1-5; D is perhaps TRBD1 (6 bases). Germline CDR1 and CDR2: SGHTA and FQGNSA. V dropped 7 bases and J dropped 5 bases, with 12 bases sitting between them. The CDR3 sequence is 13 residues long. As DNA, the CDR3 is TGTGCCAGCACCGTACAGGGAGATCAGCCCCAGCATTTT. This codes for CASTVQGDQPQHF.

The chain employs TRBV5-6 and TRBJ1-6, with 12 bases identical to TRBD1. CDR3 length equals 15 residues. The germline V gene encodes CDR1 SGHDT and CDR2 YYEEEE. V lost 4 bases, J lost 12 bases, and 8 bases stayed unmatched. CDR3 protein: CASSGDRGRLGPLHF. CDR3 nucleotides: TGTGCCAGCAGCGGGGACAGGGGGCGTTTAGGACCCCTCCACTTT.

The chain has TRBV6-1 and TRBJ2-1; TRBD2 aligns across 10 bases. CDR1 and CDR2 from the germline V gene are MNHNS and SASEGT. The CDR3 runs 15 residues. After removal of 9 bases from V and 2 bases from J, the junction contained 7 bases not matched to a gene. The CDR3 DNA reads TGTGCCAGTGGACAAGCGGGGGGGCCCTACAATGAGCAGTTCTTC. Its translation is CASGQAGGPYNEQFF.

V and J are TRBV5-1 and TRBJ2-2; TRBD2 might be the D (5 bases). Looked up from germline, CDR1 is SGHRS and CDR2 is YFSETQ. This CDR3 spans 16 amino acids. The V end lost 2 bases, the J end lost 4 bases, and 15 bases lay between the germline ends. The CDR3 region has the DNA TGCGCCAGCAGCTTCTTTGCGGGCATGCCCACCGGGGAGCTGTTTTTT. This sequence encodes CASSFFAGMPTGELFF. Full variable domain (remainder filled in from reference TRBV5-1 and TRBJ2-2): KAGVTQTPRYLIKTRGQQVTLSCSPISGHRSVSWYQQTPGQGLQFLFEYFSETQRNKGNFPGRFSGRQFSNSRSEMNVSTLELGDSALYLCASSFFAGMPTGELFFGEGSRLTVL.

The V call is TRBV6-5, the J call TRBJ2-7, with D possibly matching TRBD1 (6 bases). Germline CDR1 is MNHEY and CDR2 is SVGAGI. The CDR3 has 15 residues. V lost 0 bases and J 6 bases, leaving 15 bases between the germline ends. CDR3 DNA sequence: TGTGCCAGCAGTTACTCTAGGGGAAAAGGGGGCGAGCAGTACTTC. It specifies CASSYSRGKGGEQYF.

The CDR3 sequence: CASSRTGQTEAFF. CDR3 nucleotides: TGTGCCAGCAGTCGGACAGGGCAAACTGAAGCTTTCTTT. This chain uses TRBV6-6 with TRBJ1-1; 8 bases are a match to TRBD1. The germline V gene has CDR1 MNHNY and CDR2 SVGAGI (reference sequence). The ends lost 5 bases at V and 5 bases at J; junction bases unmatched: 4. The CDR3 has 13 amino acids.

V is TRBV4-2 and J is TRBJ1-2; 7 bases map to TRBD1. Germline V gene data show CDR1 as LGHNA and CDR2 as YNFKEQ. V shed 3 bases, J shed 6 bases, and the junction held 7 bases outside the gene matches. The CDR3 extends over 14 amino acids. The CDR3 nucleotides read TGTGCCAGCAGCCAGCTGACAGGGAGGAATGGCTACACCTTC. It encodes CASSQLTGRNGYTF.

A single count supports this clone. This chain joins TRBV5-5 and TRBJ1-1; maybe TRBD1 (5 bases). Germline CDR1 reads SGHKS; CDR2 reads YYEKEE (reference sequence). The CDR3 contains 15 residues. V was cut by 4 bases and J by 3 bases, with 16 bases left in between. The CDR3 protein is CASSPNPGVYTEAFF. CDR3 DNA: TGTGCCAGCAGCCCCAACCCGGGGGTATACACTGAAGCTTTCTTT. Filled out from reference TRBV5-5 and TRBJ1-1, the complete variable domain reads DAGVTQSPTHLIKTRGQQVTLRCSPISGHKSVSWYQQVLGQGPQFIFQYYEKEERGRGNFPDRFSARQFPNYSSELNVNALLLGDSALYLCASSPNPGVYTEAFFGQGTRLTVV.

The V call is TRBV7-2, the J call TRBJ1-1, with D unclear. Germline CDR1 and CDR2: SGHTA and FQGNSA. V was shortened by 2 bases and J by 5 bases, with 12 bases between the two germline ends. The CDR3 is 14 residues long. CDR3 loop: CASSLYGLATEAFF. CDR3 nucleotides: TGTGCCAGCAGCTTATACGGGTTGGCAACTGAAGCTTTCTTT. The full variable domain, completed using reference TRBV7-2 and TRBJ1-1, is GAGVSQSPSNKVTEKGKDVELRCDPISGHTALYWYRQSLGQGLEFLIYFQGNSAPDKSGLPSDRFSAERTGGSVSTLTIQRTQQEDSAVYLCASSLYGLATEAFFGQGTRLTVV.

V gene TRBV5-1 combines with J gene TRBJ2-3, with 8 bases lining up with TRBD2. In germline, CDR1 is SGHRS, CDR2 YFSETQ. This CDR3 contains 15 residues. After removal of 2 bases from V and 0 bases from J, the junction contained 2 bases not matched to a gene. The CDR3 DNA sequence: TGCGCCAGCAGCTTATTAGCGGGGAGCACAGATACGCAGTATTTT. As protein: CASSLLAGSTDTQYF.

V is TRBV5-4 and J is TRBJ2-1; 15 bases agree with TRBD2. This CDR3 is 16 amino acids long. The J segment lost 15 bases and the V segment lost 2 bases, leaving 12 bases of the junction unmatched. Germline assignment: CDR1 SGHNT and CDR2 YYREEE (reference sequence). CDR3 amino acids: CASSFGTSGGRGVVFF. CDR3 nucleotides: TGTGCCAGCAGCTTCGGGACTAGCGGGGGGCGAGGGGTTGTGTTCTTC.

This sequence joins TRBV6-5 and TRBJ2-7, with a tentative D call TRBD1 (5 bases). The CDR3 extends over 14 amino acids. The germline gives CDR1 MNHEY, CDR2 SVGAGI. V lost 2 bases, J lost 1 base, and 9 bases lay in between. The CDR3 loop reads CASSYQGDSYEQYF. The DNA for the CDR3 is TGTGCCAGCAGTTACCAAGGGGATTCCTACGAGCAGTACTTC.

The chain uses TRBV9 and TRBJ1-5; possibly TRBD1 for D (5 bases). Germline values: CDR1 SGDLS, CDR2 YYNGEE. V lost 2 bases and J lost 1, with 10 bases in between. This CDR3 has 15 residues. CDR3 sequence (DNA): TGTGCCAGCAGCGTCGGGCAGGGCAGCAATCAGCCCCAGCATTTT. This encodes CASSVGQGSNQPQHF.

This clone has only a few counts. The V and J genes are TRBV7-6 and TRBJ1-1; TRBD1 is a possible D gene (6 bases). The CDR3 sequence is 13 residues long. The V and J ends lost 5 bases and 5 bases respectively, with 12 bases between them. CDR1 and CDR2 (germline): SGHVS, FNYEAQ. DNA of the CDR3: TGTGCCAGCAGCCTACTACAGGGTACTGAAGCTTTCTTT. Protein product: CASSLLQGTEAFF. Drawing the rest from reference TRBV7-6 and TRBJ1-1, the complete variable domain is GAGVSQSPRYKVTKRGQDVALRCDPISGHVSLYWYRQALGQGPEFLTYFNYEAQQDKSGLPNDRFSAERPEGSISTLTIQRTEQRDSAMYRCASSLLQGTEAFFGQGTRLTVV.

The CDR3 loop is CAISDYTGNTEAFF. As DNA, the CDR3 is TGTGCCATCAGTGACTATACAGGGAACACTGAAGCTTTCTTT. This chain joins TRBV10-3 and TRBJ1-1, with a possible D match to TRBD1 (5 bases). CDR3 length: 14 amino acids. Per germline, CDR1 ENHRY and CDR2 SYGVKD. V was cut by 3 bases and J by 1 base, with 9 bases left in between.